This T cell receptor beta chain stems from a study of blood T cell repertoires in COVID-19. This CDR3 comprises 19 residues. Germline CDR1 is SGDLS and CDR2 is YYNGEE. The V end lost 0 bases, the J end lost 0 bases, and 16 bases lay between the germline ends. Clones were sequenced by immunoSEQ multiplex PCR, and TCRdb holds only the in-frame ones, with some missing. The table includes roughly 260,000 clones, approximately 90% detected once. Sequenced: peripheral blood. This clonotype was obtained from a man aged 55-75 years who had recovered from COVID-19. V is TRBV9 and J is TRBJ2-6, with D possibly being TRBD1 (5 bases). The CDR3 sequence is CASSVDGQDQLSGANVLTF. For the CDR3, the DNA is TGTGCCAGCAGCGTAGATGGACAAGACCAACTCTCTGGGGCCAACGTCCTGACTTTC.